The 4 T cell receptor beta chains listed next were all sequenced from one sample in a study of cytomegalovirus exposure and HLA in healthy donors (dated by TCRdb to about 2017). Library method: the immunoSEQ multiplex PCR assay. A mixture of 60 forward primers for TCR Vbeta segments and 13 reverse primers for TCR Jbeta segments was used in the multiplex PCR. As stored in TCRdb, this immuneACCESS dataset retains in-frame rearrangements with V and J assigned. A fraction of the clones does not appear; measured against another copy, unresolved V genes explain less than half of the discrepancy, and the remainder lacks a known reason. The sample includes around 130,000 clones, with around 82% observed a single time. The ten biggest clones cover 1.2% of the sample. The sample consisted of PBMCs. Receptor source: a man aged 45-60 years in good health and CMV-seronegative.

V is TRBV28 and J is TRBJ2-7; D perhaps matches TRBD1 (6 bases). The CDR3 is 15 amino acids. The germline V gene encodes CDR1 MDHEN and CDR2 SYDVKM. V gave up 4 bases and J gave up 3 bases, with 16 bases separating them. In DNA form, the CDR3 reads TGTGCCAGCAGTTCCTCCGGCACAGGGAGCTACGAGCAGTACTTC. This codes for CASSSSGTGSYEQYF.

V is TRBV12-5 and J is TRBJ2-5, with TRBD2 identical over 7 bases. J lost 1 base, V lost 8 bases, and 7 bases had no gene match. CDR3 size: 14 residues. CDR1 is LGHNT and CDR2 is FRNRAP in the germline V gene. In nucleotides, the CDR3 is TGTGCTAGTCTGGGAGGGGATCCCCAAGAGACCCAGTACTTC. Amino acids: CASLGGDPQETQYF.

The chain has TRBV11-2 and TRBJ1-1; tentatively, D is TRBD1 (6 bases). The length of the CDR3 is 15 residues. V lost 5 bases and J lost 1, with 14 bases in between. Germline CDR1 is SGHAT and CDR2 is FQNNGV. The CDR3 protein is CASSPGGGPNTEAFF. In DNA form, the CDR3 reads TGTGCCAGCAGCCCCGGGGGGGGGCCGAACACTGAAGCTTTCTTT.

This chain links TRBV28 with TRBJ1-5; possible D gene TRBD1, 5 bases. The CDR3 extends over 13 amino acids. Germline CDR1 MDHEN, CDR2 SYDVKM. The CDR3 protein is CGSDSSWNQPQHF. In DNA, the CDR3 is TGTGGGTCAGACAGTTCTTGGAATCAGCCCCAGCATTTT.